This entry describes one TCR beta chain. This sample stems from a study of blood T cell repertoires in COVID-19. Germline V gene lookup returns CDR1 SGDLS and CDR2 YYNGEE. This CDR3 region has 14 residues. Trimming took off 4 bases at V and 7 bases at J, with 17 bases between the two ends. This table comes from immunoSEQ multiplex PCR, and its TCRdb copy is limited to in-frame clones, with some not included. The sample consists of 160,000 or so clones, 86% of them appearing once. This sequence joins TRBV9 and TRBJ1-1; maybe TRBD1 (6 bases). This TCR came from a woman between 65 and 79 years old with acute or convalescent COVID-19. Sequencing was done on a sample of peripheral blood. This chain's CDR3 is CASSKGGQSVEAFF. The CDR3 coding sequence is TGTGCCAGCAGCAAGGGGGGGCAGTCGGTTGAAGCTTTCTTT.